Each of the 21 T cell receptor beta chains below was sequenced from the same sample in a study of post-analysis software for immune sequencing data. These TCRs are of unknown antigen specificity. Incorporated into the TCR beta cDNA libraries were unique molecular identifiers, which served to reduce PCR and sequencing biases. One entry per CDR3 protein, called by TCRdb with MiXCR from the PCR reads. The data show 170,000 or so distinct CDR3 sequences, about 32% seen once. Study-wide results and limits: Elevated frequency relative to controls characterized about 5 TRBV segments in patients, TRBV5-6, TRBV5-1 and TRBV20-1 among them.

Sequences were obtained from blood. The receptors were gathered from a girl aged 5-17 years with multiple sclerosis.

The rearrangement links TRBV2 to TRBJ2-2; possible D gene TRBD1, 7 bases. The CDR3 is 15 residues long. Germline V gene sequence: CDR1 SNHLY, CDR2 FYNNEI. Trimming took 4 bases from V and 5 from J, leaving 14 bases between them. CDR3 loop: CASSAGRDRTGELFF. CDR3 coding DNA: TGTGCCAGCAGTGCGGGGCGGGACAGAACCGGGGAGCTGTTTTTT.

This clonotype was seen many times. The V call is TRBV5-1, the J call TRBJ2-7; possibly TRBD1 for D (6 bases). CDR1 SGHRS and CDR2 YFSETQ come from the germline V gene. This CDR3 comprises 15 residues. V lost 2 bases and J 2 bases, leaving 14 bases between the germline ends. Written as DNA, the CDR3 is TGCGCCAGCAGCTTCCCTGCCAGGGGAACCTACGAGCAGTACTTC. Translated, it gives CASSFPARGTYEQYF.

This clonotype has a single count. The V call is TRBV18, the J call TRBJ2-1; D gene ambiguous. Germline CDR1 and CDR2: KGHSH and LQKENI. Trimming removed 2 bases at V and 12 bases at J, with 17 bases between. This CDR3 contains 14 residues. The CDR3 DNA follows: TGTGCCAGCTCACCAAGACTGGCGGCTGGAACGCAGTTCTTC. Amino acids: CASSPRLAAGTQFF.

The V gene is TRBV7-9, the J gene TRBJ2-3, with D unresolved. The CDR3 sequence is 12 residues long. Looked up from germline, CDR1 is SEHNR and CDR2 is FQNEAQ (reference sequence). The V gene lost 2 bases and the J gene lost 5 bases, with 5 bases spanning the gap. CDR3 sequence: CASSLTQDTQYF. The CDR3 DNA follows: TGTGCCAGCAGCTTAACCCAAGATACGCAGTATTTT.

This clonotype was counted only a few times. The chain employs TRBV21-1 and TRBJ2-1. TRBV21-1 is recorded as a pseudogene. The CDR3 contains 16 residues. CDR3 bases: TGTGCCAGCAGCAAAGTAAAGGGAAAATCCTACAATGAGCAGTTCTTC. Protein sequence: CASSKVKGKSYNEQFF.

This clonotype has more than one count but fewer than ten. The DNA of the CDR3 is TGTGCCAGCAGCTTAGCGCTAGGCGGGCCGAACACTGAAGCTTTCTTT. Amino acid sequence: CASSLALGGPNTEAFF. The chain joins TRBV7-9 to TRBJ1-1; D not certain. The CDR3 contains 16 residues. The V end lost 0 bases, the J end lost 1 base, and 12 bases lay between the germline ends. Germline V gene data show CDR1 as SEHNR and CDR2 as FQNEAQ (reference sequence). Looking up the rest from reference TRBV7-9 and TRBJ1-1 gives the full variable domain: DTGVSQNPRHKITKRGQNVTFRCDPISEHNRLYWYRQTLGQGPEFLTYFQNEAQLEKSRLLSDRFSAERPKGSFSTLEIQRTEQGDSAMYLCASSLALGGPNTEAFFGQGTRLTVV.

This clonotype was counted between two and nine times. The chain is built from TRBV28 and TRBJ2-3, with TRBD2 as a possible D gene (5 bases). CDR3 length equals 16 residues. Germline V gene lookup returns CDR1 MDHEN and CDR2 SYDVKM. V shed 2 bases and J shed 0 bases, with 12 bases lying between them. CDR3 in DNA: TGTGCCAGCAGTTTAACTACCGGACTTAGCACAGATACGCAGTATTTT. Amino acid sequence: CASSLTTGLSTDTQYF.

In its sample, this clonotype was seen many times. This chain uses TRBV12-3 or TRBV12-4 with TRBJ2-5; D is uncertain. V was clipped by 2 bases and J by 0 bases, with 7 bases between them. The CDR3 spans 14 residues. The CDR3 loop is CASSLRTYQETQYF. The DNA of the CDR3 is TGTGCCAGCAGTTTAAGAACTTACCAAGAGACCCAGTACTTC.

This clonotype has a count of ten or more. The chain links TRBV9 to TRBJ1-2, with 8 bases matching TRBD1. Germline trimming cut 3 bases from V and 6 bases from J; bases unmatched to any gene: 19. The germline gives CDR1 SGDLS, CDR2 YYNGEE. The CDR3 is 18 amino acids. CDR3 sequence reads: CASSGTSGQDPRPNGYTF. The CDR3 DNA is TGTGCCAGCAGCGGTACCTCGGGACAGGACCCTCGGCCTAATGGCTACACCTTC.

This clonotype was counted at least ten times. V and J are TRBV5-1 and TRBJ2-1; D may be TRBD1 (5 bases). The CDR3 runs 16 residues. The V and J ends lost 0 bases and 0 bases respectively, with 10 bases between them. Germline values: CDR1 SGHRS, CDR2 YFSETQ. The CDR3 DNA follows: TGCGCCAGCAGCTTGGGGGGCGGAAGCTCCTACAATGAGCAGTTCTTC. Translated: CASSLGGGSSYNEQFF.

This clonotype has a count of ten or more. The CDR3 here is CASSLAGPTSGSRDTQYF. CDR3 DNA: TGTGCCAGCAGTTTAGCGGGGCCGACTAGCGGGAGTAGAGATACGCAGTATTTT. The gene calls are TRBV12-3 or TRBV12-4 and TRBJ2-3; 12 bases map to TRBD2. This CDR3 spans 18 amino acids. Unmatched junction bases numbered 9, after V lost 0 bases and J lost 5 bases.

Note on this clonotype: This may be a read error: a much more frequent sequence differs by one nucleotide. The chain has TRBV29-1 and TRBJ2-4; D is unclear. Matching the DNA end better, TRBJ2-7 makes the J call doubtful. The germline gives CDR1 SQVTM, CDR2 ANQGSEA. This CDR3 region has 12 residues. CDR3 in DNA: TGCAACGTTGAAGGCCAGTTGGCCGAGCAGTACTTC. Residues: CNVEGQLAEQYF.

This clonotype appeared many times. The genes are TRBV12-3 or TRBV12-4 and TRBJ1-2; 9 nucleotides line up with TRBD1. J gave up 3 bases and V 7 bases, and 9 bases lay outside the gene matches. This CDR3 has 15 residues. In DNA, the CDR3 is TGTGCCAGCACCACGGGGACAGGGTTAGACTATGGCTACACCTTC. The encoded protein is CASTTGTGLDYGYTF.

This clonotype was detected only a few times. The chain joins TRBV20-1 to TRBJ2-7; D unclear. V lost 4 bases, J lost 3 bases, and 19 bases lay in between. Germline CDR1 and CDR2: DFQATT and SNEGSKA (reference sequence). The CDR3 is made up of 15 amino acids. CDR3 loop: CSANYISQSIYEQYF. The CDR3 DNA is TGCAGTGCTAATTATATCTCTCAGTCAATCTACGAGCAGTACTTC.

CDR3 nucleotides: TGTGCCAGCAGTTTATTAGCTTCCTACGAGCAGTACTTC. This codes for CASSLLASYEQYF. This chain joins TRBV27 and TRBJ2-7; D not resolved. The CDR3 runs to 13 residues. Trimming pared 1 base from V and 1 base from J, leaving 5 bases between. The germline V gene has CDR1 MNHEY and CDR2 SMNVEV (reference sequence).

This CDR3 reads CASSQLAGGPSYEQYF. The CDR3 coding sequence is TGTGCCAGCAGCCAACTCGCGGGAGGCCCTTCCTACGAGCAGTACTTC. The chain joins TRBV14 to TRBJ2-5, with 8 bases lining up with TRBD2. The end of the DNA fits TRBJ2-7 better, so the J call may be wrong. The length of the CDR3 is 16 residues. CDR1 SGHDN and CDR2 FVKESK come from the germline V gene.

This clonotype has ten or more counts. The J gene is TRBJ2-1, the V gene TRBV6-5; D unclear. The V gene's germline CDR1 is MNHEY and CDR2 SVGAGI. V shed 8 bases and J shed 4 bases, with 18 bases lying between them. The CDR3 is 15 residues long. The CDR3 DNA is TGTGCCAGCCGCTGGTCGGACCATACATACAATGAGCAGTTCTTC. Encoded protein: CASRWSDHTYNEQFF.

The chain combines TRBV20-1 with TRBJ2-1, with 10 bases matching TRBD2. This CDR3 spans 15 amino acids. J was trimmed by 7 bases and V by 6 bases; bases with no gene match: 12. In germline, CDR1 is DFQATT, CDR2 SNEGSKA (reference sequence). The CDR3 protein is CSAWLAGEVGNEQFF. The CDR3 DNA is TGCAGTGCGTGGCTAGCGGGAGAGGTGGGGAATGAGCAGTTCTTC.

This clonotype was recorded many times. CDR3 in amino acids: CASRGPGSSETQYF. CDR3 nucleotide sequence: TGTGCCAGCCGAGGGCCCGGGAGTAGCGAGACCCAGTACTTC. The V gene is TRBV3-1, the J gene TRBJ2-5; TRBD2 might be the D (6 bases). Per the germline V gene, CDR1 is LGHDT and CDR2 is YNNKEL (reference sequence). The V end was cut by 8 bases, the J end by 5 bases, with 18 bases between. CDR3 size: 14 residues.

The rearrangement joins TRBV6-4 to TRBJ2-7; 12 nucleotides match TRBD1. The junction had 8 bases not matched to a gene; V was cut back by 6 bases and J by 8 bases. This CDR3 region has 14 residues. Germline V gene lookup returns CDR1 MRHNA and CDR2 SNTAGT. The CDR3 loop is CASSPGTGGNQQYF. As DNA, the CDR3 is TGTGCCAGCAGCCCCGGGACAGGGGGCAATCAGCAGTACTTC.

This clonotype was detected ten times or more. The chain employs TRBV7-2 and TRBJ2-3; TRBD2 might be the D (6 bases). Trimming took 2 bases from V and 6 from J, leaving 9 bases between them. Germline V gene sequence: CDR1 SGHTA, CDR2 FQGNSA. This CDR3 has 13 residues. CDR3 coding DNA: TGTGCCAGCAGCTTAATCCGGGAGGATACGCAGTATTTT. It encodes CASSLIREDTQYF. Full variable domain (remainder filled in from reference TRBV7-2 and TRBJ2-3): GAGVSQSPSNKVTEKGKDVELRCDPISGHTALYWYRQSLGQGLEFLIYFQGNSAPDKSGLPSDRFSAERTGGSVSTLTIQRTQQEDSAVYLCASSLIREDTQYFGPGTRLTVL.